Presented here are 30 T cell receptor beta chains from one specimen sequenced in a study of CD8 T cells in seronegative destructive rheumatoid arthritis. Repertoires were generated with immunoSEQ multiplex PCR, while TCRdb's copy carries only in-frame clones and drops some. This sample yields roughly 4,100 clones, of which more than 60% are seen a single time; approximately 40% belongs to the top ten. Sequenced input: CD8+ T cells from blood. Source of these receptors: a woman between 50 and 75 years old with seronegative destructive rheumatoid arthritis.

The chain carries TRBV28 and TRBJ1-6, with unresolved D. CDR1 MDHEN and CDR2 SYDVKM come from the germline V gene. The V and J ends lost 5 bases and 2 bases respectively, with 10 bases between them. The length of the CDR3 is 15 residues. The CDR3 protein is CASSHLETYNSPLHF. The CDR3 bases are TGTGCCAGCAGTCACTTAGAAACCTATAATTCACCCCTCCACTTT.

The chain has TRBV28 and TRBJ2-6; maybe TRBD2 (5 bases). CDR3 length: 14 amino acids. Looked up from germline, CDR1 is MDHEN and CDR2 is SYDVKM. The V end lost 6 bases, the J end lost 4 bases, and 10 bases lay between the germline ends. Written as DNA, the CDR3 is TGTGCCAGCAGACCTAGCTCCGGGGCCAACGTCCTGACTTTC. It translates to CASRPSSGANVLTF.

The rearrangement uses TRBV27 and TRBJ1-2; D remains unclear. V gave up 0 bases and J gave up 7 bases, with 12 bases separating them. The CDR3 is made up of 14 amino acids. The germline V gene has CDR1 MNHEY and CDR2 SMNVEV (reference sequence). In DNA form, the CDR3 reads TGTGCCAGCAGTTTATCTATGTCGGTTGGTGGCTACACCTTC. It codes for CASSLSMSVGGYTF.

The chain joins TRBV25-1 to TRBJ2-2; D gene unclear. Germline CDR1 is MGHDK and CDR2 is SYGVNS. The CDR3 extends over 17 amino acids. V was clipped by 5 bases and J by 2 bases, with 18 bases between them. The CDR3 DNA reads as TGTGCCAGCAGTTCCGGATATGTTACAGACAACACCGGGGAGCTGTTTTTT. This gives the protein CASSSGYVTDNTGELFF.

This clone appeared a few times. Distinct nucleotide sequences in the sample also encode this CDR3. V is TRBV4-1 and J is TRBJ1-2, with 7 bases matching TRBD1. The CDR3 length is 13 residues. Germline V gives CDR1 MGHRA, CDR2 YSYEKL. The V and J ends lost 0 bases and 8 bases, in that order; junction bases with no gene match: 3. The DNA of the CDR3 is TGCGCCAGCAGCCAAGAACGGACAGGCGGCTACACCTTC. This translates into CASSQERTGGYTF.

The chain carries TRBV2 and TRBJ2-1, with D unresolved. V was cut by 2 bases and J by 3 bases, with 11 bases left in between. From germline, CDR1 is SNHLY and CDR2 FYNNEI. This CDR3 has 15 amino acids. Here the CDR3 DNA reads TGTGCCAGCAGTGAATGGCACCTCAACTACAATGAGCAGTTCTTC. Translating gives CASSEWHLNYNEQFF.

Of note for this clone: This sequence is one base from a far larger clone and is likely a read error. Other nucleotide sequences in the sample specify the same CDR3. The rearrangement uses TRBV29-1 and TRBJ1-2; D is undetermined. From germline, CDR1 is SQVTM and CDR2 ANQGSEA. V gave up 0 bases and J gave up 8 bases, with 16 bases separating them. There are 14 residues in the CDR3. The CDR3 DNA follows: TGCAGCGTTGAAGATCTAAAAAGTACTAGAGGCTACACCTTC. Translated: CSVEDLKSTRGYTF.

The chain recombines TRBV10-3 with TRBJ2-3, with 11 bases lining up with TRBD1. The V and J ends lost 2 bases and 4 bases, in that order; junction bases with no gene match: 5. Germline CDR1 is ENHRY and CDR2 is SYGVKD. The length of the CDR3 is 16 residues. CDR3 region: CAISEAGQGEADTQYF. The CDR3 DNA sequence: TGTGCCATCAGTGAGGCGGGACAGGGGGAGGCAGATACGCAGTATTTT.

The chain is built from TRBV16 and TRBJ1-2; possible D gene TRBD1, 6 bases. The CDR3 spans 14 residues. CDR1 KGHSY and CDR2 FQNENV come from the germline V gene. The V end lost 4 bases, the J end lost 9 bases, and 18 bases lay between the germline ends. CDR3 sequence reads: CASSPSTGRDSYTF. In DNA form, the CDR3 reads TGTGCCAGCAGCCCTTCCACAGGGAGGGATAGCTACACCTTC.

The chain recombines TRBV29-1 with TRBJ2-1; weak D call: TRBD2 (5 bases). The CDR3 runs to 11 residues. CDR1 is SQVTM, CDR2 ANQGSEA, per germline. Trimming took 6 bases from V and 12 from J, leaving 15 bases between them. For the CDR3, the DNA is TGCAGCGTAGCGAGGGCCGACGGGCAGTTCTTC. Its translation: CSVARADGQFF.

V usage is TRBV4-2 and J usage is TRBJ2-1; the match to TRBD2 covers 10 bases. This CDR3 has 17 residues. With 0 bases clipped from V and 2 bases from J, the junction kept 4 bases outside the gene matches. From germline, CDR1 is LGHNA and CDR2 YNFKEQ. The CDR3, as DNA: TGTGCCAGCAGCCAAGATCGGCTAGCGGGGGCCTACAATGAGCAGTTCTTC. It is translated as CASSQDRLAGAYNEQFF.

The rearrangement links TRBV28 to TRBJ2-7; D might be TRBD2 (6 bases). The germline V gene has CDR1 MDHEN and CDR2 SYDVKM. This CDR3 has 13 residues. The V end lost 5 bases, the J end lost 2 bases, and 10 bases lay between the germline ends. The CDR3 loop reads CASSQPGAYEQYF. The CDR3 nucleotides are TGTGCCAGCAGTCAACCGGGAGCCTACGAGCAGTACTTC.

The chain links TRBV25-1 to TRBJ2-1; D might be TRBD2 (5 bases). The V end lost 6 bases, the J end lost 0 bases, and 9 bases lay between the germline ends. This CDR3 region has 14 residues. Per the germline V gene, CDR1 is MGHDK and CDR2 is SYGVNS. CDR3 in amino acids: CASRLGSSYNEQFF. The CDR3 DNA sequence: TGTGCCAGCAGGCTGGGGAGCTCCTACAATGAGCAGTTCTTC.

This chain joins TRBV29-1 and TRBJ2-5, with D possibly matching TRBD1 (6 bases). There are 12 residues in the CDR3. The ends were cut back, 3 bases at V and 3 bases at J, with 8 bases in the middle. The V gene's germline CDR1 is SQVTM and CDR2 ANQGSEA. The CDR3 sequence is CSVDRGEETQYF. The CDR3 region has the DNA TGCAGCGTTGACAGGGGTGAAGAGACCCAGTACTTC.

This clone occurred once. The chain has TRBV5-5 and TRBJ2-3; TRBD1 matches at 8 bases. This CDR3 is built from 15 residues. V lost 4 bases to trimming and J lost 1 base; unmatched junction nucleotides: 5. Germline V gene data show CDR1 as SGHKS and CDR2 as YYEKEE (reference sequence). For the CDR3, the DNA is TGTGCCAGCAGCCCTGAGACAGGGGGCACAGATACGCAGTATTTT. Translation gives CASSPETGGTDTQYF.

About this clone: Only one base separates this from a far larger clonotype, so it likely reflects a read error. The chain combines TRBV2 with TRBJ2-7, with D tentatively TRBD2 (5 bases). CDR3 size: 13 residues. CDR1 is SNHLY, CDR2 FYNNEI, per germline. The CDR3 DNA sequence: TGTGCCAGCTGTGAAGGAGGAAGCTACGAGCAGTACTTC. This codes for CASCEGGSYEQYF. Full variable domain (rest looked up from reference TRBV2 and TRBJ2-7): EPEVTQTPSHQVTQMGQEVILRCVPISNHLYFYWYRQILGQKVEFLVSFYNNEISEKSEIFDDQFSVERPDGSNFTLKIRSTKLEDSAMYFCASCEGGSYEQYFGPGTRLTVT.

The gene calls are TRBV6-8 and TRBJ1-6, with 8 bases identical to TRBD1. The germline CDR1 and CDR2 sequences are MNHGY and SAAAGT. V shed 5 bases, J shed 7 bases, and the junction held 4 bases outside the gene matches. CDR3 length: 14 residues. The CDR3 DNA reads as TGTGCCAGCAGTGGGGACAGGACGAATTCACCCCTCCACTTT. Encoded protein: CASSGDRTNSPLHF.

The CDR3 protein is CASSVVGGPYNEQFF. CDR3 DNA: TGTGCCAGCAGCGTAGTAGGGGGCCCCTACAATGAGCAGTTCTTC. The chain couples TRBV9 to TRBJ2-1; 7 positions match TRBD1. V lost 0 bases to trimming and J lost 2 bases; unmatched junction nucleotides: 2. Germline lookup yields CDR1 SGDLS and CDR2 YYNGEE. There are 15 residues in the CDR3.

The chain joins TRBV2 to TRBJ2-1; TRBD2 agrees at 7 bases. The V segment lost 3 bases and the J segment 3 bases; nucleotides outside the gene matches: 8. CDR3 length: 16 residues. Germline CDR1 SNHLY, CDR2 FYNNEI. CDR3 sequence (DNA): TGTGCCAGCAGTGAGTGGGTGGGGGGGGACTACAATGAGCAGTTCTTC. Its protein is CASSEWVGGDYNEQFF.

This sequence joins TRBV6-1 and TRBJ2-1; 7 bases are a match to TRBD2. The ends lost 1 base at V and 5 bases at J; junction bases unmatched: 5. The germline V gene has CDR1 MNHNS and CDR2 SASEGT. The CDR3 consists of 15 residues. In DNA form, the CDR3 reads TGTGCCAGCAGTGAAGACACTAGCGCCCACAATGAGCAGTTCTTC. This sequence encodes CASSEDTSAHNEQFF.

This chain uses TRBV19 with TRBJ2-7; D is undetermined. In germline, CDR1 is LNHDA, CDR2 SQIVND (reference sequence). The CDR3 spans 13 residues. V was pared by 3 bases and J by 1 base, with 7 bases between. CDR3 loop: CASSISVSYEQYF. As DNA, the CDR3 is TGTGCCAGTAGTATTTCAGTGTCCTACGAGCAGTACTTC.

This clone occurred once. The chain joins TRBV7-9 to TRBJ1-6, with 7 bases matching TRBD1. V was pared by 6 bases and J by 5 bases, with 1 base of the junction left unmatched. The CDR3 has 13 amino acids. Germline CDR1 and CDR2: SEHNR and FQNEAQ (reference sequence). The CDR3 DNA reads TGTGCCAGCAGGGGACAGCATAATTCACCCCTCCACTTT. This gives the protein CASRGQHNSPLHF.

V and J are TRBV9 and TRBJ2-3; 10 bases align to TRBD2. J was trimmed by 0 bases and V by 4 bases; bases with no gene match: 5. From germline, CDR1 is SGDLS and CDR2 YYNGEE. This CDR3 has 16 residues. The CDR3 loop is CASSKSGGGSTDTQYF. The CDR3 DNA reads TGTGCCAGCAGCAAGAGCGGGGGGGGAAGCACAGATACGCAGTATTTT.

The V and J genes are TRBV2 and TRBJ2-2; TRBD2 agrees at 8 bases. Looked up from germline, CDR1 is SNHLY and CDR2 is FYNNEI. V gave up 5 bases and J gave up 1 base; unmatched junction bases: 9. The CDR3 covers 17 residues. This CDR3 reads CASSPTLAGLNTGELFF. The CDR3 nucleotides are TGTGCCAGCAGTCCTACCTTAGCGGGACTGAACACCGGGGAGCTGTTTTTT.

The V call is TRBV7-9, the J call TRBJ2-5, with D unresolved. The CDR3 runs to 11 residues. The germline V gene encodes CDR1 SEHNR and CDR2 FQNEAQ (reference sequence). Trimming pared 5 bases from V and 3 bases from J, leaving 4 bases between. The CDR3 is CASSLKETQYF. The CDR3 region has the DNA TGTGCCAGCAGCCTAAAAGAGACCCAGTACTTC.

This clone has just one count. The V gene is TRBV9, the J gene TRBJ2-7, with D possibly matching TRBD2 (5 bases). In germline, CDR1 is SGDLS, CDR2 YYNGEE. The CDR3 runs 13 residues. V was trimmed by 5 bases and J by 3 bases, leaving 12 bases between them. The CDR3: CASSEGGSYEQYF. CDR3 nucleotide sequence: TGTGCCAGCAGTGAAGGAGGAAGCTACGAGCAGTACTTC.

This clone appeared a few times. The chain employs TRBV6-1 and TRBJ1-5; tentative D call: TRBD1 (6 bases). The ends were cut back, 6 bases at V and 6 bases at J, with 12 bases in the middle. This CDR3 has 13 amino acids. Germline V CDR1 and CDR2: MNHNS, SASEGT. CDR3 sequence: CASSSTGFQPQHF. In DNA form, the CDR3 reads TGTGCCAGCAGCAGTACAGGGTTTCAGCCCCAGCATTTT.

This chain connects TRBV5-6 to TRBJ2-7, with D possibly matching TRBD1 (6 bases). This CDR3 region has 18 residues. V was shortened by 3 bases and J by 0 bases, with 22 bases between the two germline ends. Looked up from germline, CDR1 is SGHDT and CDR2 is YYEEEE. CDR3 in amino acids: CASSYGGGTGFGSYEQYF. The CDR3, as DNA: TGTGCCAGCAGCTATGGAGGTGGTACAGGGTTTGGCTCCTACGAGCAGTACTTC.

This sequence joins TRBV15 and TRBJ1-6; D remains ambiguous. The CDR3 is 14 amino acids. CDR1 and CDR2 from the germline V gene are LNHNV and YYDKDF (reference sequence). Deletions cut 0 bases from V and 4 bases from J, with 4 bases between. The chain's CDR3 is CATSRDLYNSPLHF. DNA for the CDR3: TGTGCCACCAGCAGAGACCTTTATAATTCACCCCTCCACTTT.

Written as DNA, the CDR3 is TGTGCCAGCAGCGGCGGTTATCCCCTTGAGCAGTTCTTC. Translation: CASSGGYPLEQFF. The chain carries TRBV7-6 and TRBJ2-1; D not resolved. CDR3 length: 13 amino acids. The germline V gene encodes CDR1 SGHVS and CDR2 FNYEAQ. The V gene lost 5 bases and the J gene lost 9 bases, with 14 bases spanning the gap.